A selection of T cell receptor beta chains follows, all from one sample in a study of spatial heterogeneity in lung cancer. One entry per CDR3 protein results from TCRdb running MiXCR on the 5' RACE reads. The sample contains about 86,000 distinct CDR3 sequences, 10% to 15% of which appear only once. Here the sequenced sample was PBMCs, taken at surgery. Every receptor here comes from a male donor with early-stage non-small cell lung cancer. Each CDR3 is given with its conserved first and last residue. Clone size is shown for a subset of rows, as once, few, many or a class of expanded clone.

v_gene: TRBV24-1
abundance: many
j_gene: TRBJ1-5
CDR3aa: CATSDTGFNQPQHF

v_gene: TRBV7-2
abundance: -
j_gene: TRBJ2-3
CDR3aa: CASSLEVAGGDTQYF

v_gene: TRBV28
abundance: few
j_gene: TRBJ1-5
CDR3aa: CASSSANQPQHF

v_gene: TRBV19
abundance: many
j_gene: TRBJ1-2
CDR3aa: CASSTAGELYGYTF

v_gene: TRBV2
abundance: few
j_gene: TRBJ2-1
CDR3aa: CASATDFLRNEQFF

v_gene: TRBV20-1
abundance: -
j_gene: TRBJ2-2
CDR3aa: CSATNRRELFF

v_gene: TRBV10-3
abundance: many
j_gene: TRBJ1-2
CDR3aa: CAISEWDRVDHYGYTF

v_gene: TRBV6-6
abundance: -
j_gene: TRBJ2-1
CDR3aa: CASSYPAGEEAEQFF

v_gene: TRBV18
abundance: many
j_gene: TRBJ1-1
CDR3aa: CASSPLGGGQEGTEAFF

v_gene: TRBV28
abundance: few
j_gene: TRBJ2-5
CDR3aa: CASSYGRGSQETQYF

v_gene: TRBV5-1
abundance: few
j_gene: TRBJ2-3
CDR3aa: CASSKGQATDTQYF

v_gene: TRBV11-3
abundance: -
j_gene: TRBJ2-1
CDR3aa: CASSKLEDEQFF

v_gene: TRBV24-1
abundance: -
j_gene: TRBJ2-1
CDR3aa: CATSDPDSGGAHEQFF

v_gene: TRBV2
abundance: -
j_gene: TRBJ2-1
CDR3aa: CASSPSGRALNEQFF

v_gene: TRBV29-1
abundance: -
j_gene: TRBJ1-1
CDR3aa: CSGRTVNTEAFF

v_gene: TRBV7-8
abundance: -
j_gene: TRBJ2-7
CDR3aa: CARRNPGIYEQYF

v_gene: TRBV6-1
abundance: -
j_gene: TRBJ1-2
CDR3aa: CASSEDGRTNYGYTF

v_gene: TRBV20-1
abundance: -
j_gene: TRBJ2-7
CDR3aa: CSASSPLPGGDYEQYF

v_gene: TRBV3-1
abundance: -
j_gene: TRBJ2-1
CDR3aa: CASSPRRGEQFF

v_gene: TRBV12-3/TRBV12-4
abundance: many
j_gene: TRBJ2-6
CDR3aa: CASSSSGANVLTF

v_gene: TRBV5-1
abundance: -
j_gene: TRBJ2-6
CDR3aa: CASSATGPGANVLTF

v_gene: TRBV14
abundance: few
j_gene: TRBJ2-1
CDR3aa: CASSLLQSNEQFF

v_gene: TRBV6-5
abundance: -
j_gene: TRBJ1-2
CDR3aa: CASSYSLAGLRSYGYTF

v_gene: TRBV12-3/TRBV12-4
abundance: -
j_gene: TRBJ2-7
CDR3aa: CASRRSRGEQYF

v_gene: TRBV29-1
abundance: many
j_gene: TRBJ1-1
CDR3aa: CSGGAGTEAFF

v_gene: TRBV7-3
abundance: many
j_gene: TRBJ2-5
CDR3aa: CASSPNPRGGGETQYF

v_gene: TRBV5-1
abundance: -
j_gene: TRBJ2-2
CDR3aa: CASSLLANTGELFF

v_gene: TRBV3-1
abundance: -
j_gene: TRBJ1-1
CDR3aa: CASSQVENTEAFF

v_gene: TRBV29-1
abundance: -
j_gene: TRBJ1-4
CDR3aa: CSVVWGGNEKLFF

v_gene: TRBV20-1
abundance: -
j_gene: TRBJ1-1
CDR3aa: CSAGTGGLRTTEAFF

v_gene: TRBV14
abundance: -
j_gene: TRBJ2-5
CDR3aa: CASSSGLQGGETQYF

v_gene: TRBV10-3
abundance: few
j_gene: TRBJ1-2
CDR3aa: CAISEPPGTVTANYGYTF

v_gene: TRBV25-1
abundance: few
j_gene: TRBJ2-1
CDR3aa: CASAGLARNEQFF

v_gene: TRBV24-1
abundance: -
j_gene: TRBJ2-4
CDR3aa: CATSGDRGHIQYF

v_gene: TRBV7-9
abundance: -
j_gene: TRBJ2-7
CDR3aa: CASSLPGRHEQYF

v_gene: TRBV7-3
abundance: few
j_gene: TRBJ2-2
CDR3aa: CASSPNGGGYKNTGELFF

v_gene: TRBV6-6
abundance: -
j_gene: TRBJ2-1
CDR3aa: CASSYSTTDEQFF

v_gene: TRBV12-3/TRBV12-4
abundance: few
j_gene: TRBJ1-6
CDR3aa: CASSLGAGYNSPLHF

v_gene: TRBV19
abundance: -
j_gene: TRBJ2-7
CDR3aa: CASSSGGGSQDEQYF

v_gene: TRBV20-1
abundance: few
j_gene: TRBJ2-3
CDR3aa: CSARGDSGARYTQYF

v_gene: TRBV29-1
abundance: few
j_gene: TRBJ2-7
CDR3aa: CSVERDPGGHEQYF

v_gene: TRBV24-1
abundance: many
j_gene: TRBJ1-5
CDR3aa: CATSDFGQPQHF

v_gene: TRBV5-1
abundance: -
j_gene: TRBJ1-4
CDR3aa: CASSLDALGEKLFF

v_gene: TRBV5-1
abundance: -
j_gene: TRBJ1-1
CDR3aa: CASSFNLGTGTEAFF

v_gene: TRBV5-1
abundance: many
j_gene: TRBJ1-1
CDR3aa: CASSFGGKNTEAFF

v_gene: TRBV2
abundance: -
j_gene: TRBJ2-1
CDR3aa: CASSEGDYSNEQFF

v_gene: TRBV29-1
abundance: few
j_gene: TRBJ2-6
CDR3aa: CSAEGGARGANVLTF

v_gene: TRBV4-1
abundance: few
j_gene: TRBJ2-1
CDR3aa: CASSQESSGRGEQFF